The 20 T cell receptor beta chains listed next were all sequenced from one sample in a study of long-term antiretroviral therapy in people with HIV (dated by TCRdb to about 2022). The immunoSEQ hsTCRB v3.0 assay was used at survey level resolution to sequence the TRB variable region. The table was pulled from immuneACCESS by TCRdb, which kept in-frame rearrangements only. Such tables lose some clones; where checked, under half of the loss comes from unresolved V genes, and the rest has no known cause. Present in this sample are fewer than 20,000 clones, 88% of which were seen just once. Jointly, the top ten make up about 12% of the sample. The input for sequencing was unsorted PBMCs, taken 6.9 years after starting antiretroviral therapy. The origin of the receptors is a man aged 45-65 years with HIV.

The V call is TRBV28, the J call TRBJ2-7, with TRBD1 identical over 7 bases. The V gene's germline CDR1 is MDHEN and CDR2 SYDVKM. Losses at the gene ends were 8 bases for V and 2 bases for J; bases not matched to a gene: 18. This CDR3 spans 17 amino acids. CDR3 loop: CASSGQETTRRPYEQYF. CDR3 bases: TGTGCCAGCTCTGGACAGGAGACGACCCGGCGGCCCTACGAGCAGTACTTC.

The V call is TRBV19, the J call TRBJ1-2; D is unresolved. Trimming left V 7 bases short and J 6 bases short, with 15 bases between. The CDR3 is 13 residues long. The germline V gene has CDR1 LNHDA and CDR2 SQIVND (reference sequence). The chain's CDR3 is CASTLGGYDGYTF. As DNA, the CDR3 is TGTGCCAGTACCCTAGGAGGGTACGATGGCTACACCTTC.

J is TRBJ1-4 and V is TRBV5-1; D gene ambiguous. Trimming left V 0 bases short and J 0 bases short, with 9 bases between. Germline loops: CDR1 SGHRS, CDR2 YFSETQ. The CDR3 covers 16 residues. The CDR3 region has the DNA TGCGCCAGCAGCTTGGACGGATTTTCAACTAATGAAAAACTGTTTTTT. Translation: CASSLDGFSTNEKLFF. Together with reference TRBV5-1 and TRBJ1-4, the CDR3 gives the full variable domain: KAGVTQTPRYLIKTRGQQVTLSCSPISGHRSVSWYQQTPGQGLQFLFEYFSETQRNKGNFPGRFSGRQFSNSRSEMNVSTLELGDSALYLCASSLDGFSTNEKLFFGSGTQLSVL.

The chain couples TRBV27 to TRBJ1-1; TRBD1 agrees at 7 bases. CDR1 and CDR2 (germline): MNHEY, SMNVEV (reference sequence). V lost 4 bases, J lost 6 bases, and 8 bases stayed unmatched. The CDR3 length is 14 residues. As DNA, the CDR3 is TGTGCCAGCAGTTCCCTACAGGGGATCGCTGAAGCTTTCTTT. This sequence encodes CASSSLQGIAEAFF.

The V gene is TRBV5-6, the J gene TRBJ1-5; D gene uncertain. From germline, CDR1 is SGHDT and CDR2 YYEEEE. The V end lost 2 bases, the J end lost 4 bases, and 4 bases lay between the germline ends. The CDR3 has 12 residues. CDR3 nucleotides: TGTGCCAGCAGCTTTTATAATCAGCCCCAGCATTTT. Its protein product is CASSFYNQPQHF.

The rearrangement uses TRBV5-1 and TRBJ2-1, with 9 bases fitting TRBD2. The CDR3 covers 15 residues. The germline gives CDR1 SGHRS, CDR2 YFSETQ. V lost 1 base, J lost 7 bases, and 6 bases stayed unmatched. Here the CDR3 DNA reads TGCGCCAGCAGCTTGCCTAGCGGGATTAGTAATGAGCAGTTCTTC. This sequence encodes CASSLPSGISNEQFF.

The V gene is TRBV6-6, the J gene TRBJ1-5; D unclear. CDR1 and CDR2 from the germline V gene are MNHNY and SVGAGI (reference sequence). This CDR3 is 15 amino acids long. The V end lost 3 bases, the J end lost 2 bases, and 11 bases lay between the germline ends. CDR3 loop: CASSYINWGNQPQHF. The CDR3 region has the DNA TGTGCCAGCAGTTATATAAACTGGGGCAATCAGCCCCAGCATTTT.

The table lists this clone with a count of one. The chain links TRBV7-8 to TRBJ1-1, with 7 bases aligning to TRBD1. The CDR3 is 14 amino acids. The germline gives CDR1 SGHVS, CDR2 FQNEAQ. The J segment lost 3 bases and the V segment lost 7 bases, leaving 8 bases of the junction unmatched. The CDR3 DNA reads as TGTGCCAGCACCAGAGGGGGCGGGTACACTGAAGCTTTCTTT. This gives the protein CASTRGGGYTEAFF.

J is TRBJ2-7 and V is TRBV2, with TRBD1 as a possible D gene (6 bases). V was trimmed by 6 bases and J by 2 bases, leaving 14 bases between them. The CDR3 loop spans 14 amino acids. The germline V gene encodes CDR1 SNHLY and CDR2 FYNNEI. In DNA, the CDR3 is TGTGCCAGCAGCCCCCGGACAGCGGCCTACGAGCAGTACTTC. This gives the protein CASSPRTAAYEQYF.

This chain uses TRBV28 with TRBJ2-5, with D uncertain. Trimming left V 5 bases short and J 4 bases short, with 11 bases between. This CDR3 comprises 13 residues. Looked up from germline, CDR1 is MDHEN and CDR2 is SYDVKM. CDR3 region: CASSKNDGETQYF. CDR3 sequence (DNA): TGTGCCAGCAGTAAAAATGATGGAGAGACCCAGTACTTC.

This clone was observed a few times. The DNA of the CDR3 is TGTGCCAGCAGCACCCCCCGGGACAGCGCCTACAATGAGCAGTTCTTC. The encoded protein is CASSTPRDSAYNEQFF. The gene calls are TRBV7-9 and TRBJ2-1; 7 positions match TRBD1. This CDR3 is 16 amino acids long. The germline gives CDR1 SEHNR, CDR2 FQNEAQ (reference sequence). With 5 bases clipped from V and 2 bases from J, the junction kept 9 bases outside the gene matches.

As to this clone: This specimen includes other DNA sequences encoding the same CDR3. V usage is TRBV28 and J usage is TRBJ1-2; D is unresolved. Per germline, CDR1 MDHEN and CDR2 SYDVKM. Trimming took off 4 bases at V and 5 bases at J, with 14 bases between the two ends. The length of the CDR3 is 14 residues. The CDR3: CASSSPSGSYGYTF. The CDR3 DNA follows: TGTGCCAGCAGTTCCCCCTCCGGTAGTTATGGCTACACCTTC.

This chain joins TRBV7-8 and TRBJ2-1; D is undetermined. This CDR3 contains 15 residues. With 4 bases removed from V and 5 bases from J, the gap between germline ends came to 15 bases. Germline V gene lookup returns CDR1 SGHVS and CDR2 FQNEAQ. For the CDR3, the DNA is TGTGCCAGCAGCTCCCCCCCCAGGCGGCACAATGAGCAGTTCTTC. Protein product: CASSSPPRRHNEQFF.

The rearrangement joins TRBV6-5 to TRBJ2-5; perhaps TRBD2 as D (5 bases). This CDR3 spans 15 amino acids. The V gene lost 6 bases and the J gene lost 4 bases, with 18 bases spanning the gap. Per germline, CDR1 MNHEY and CDR2 SVGAGI. In DNA, the CDR3 is TGTGCCAGCAGCTCACCGGCCCATCGGGGAGAGACCCAGTACTTC. Translated: CASSSPAHRGETQYF.

A few counts support this clone. CDR3 nucleotides: TGCGCCAGCAGCCAAGCGAGGGGGACTGAAGCTTTCTTT. This codes for CASSQARGTEAFF. V and J are TRBV4-3 and TRBJ1-1, with a possible D match to TRBD1 (6 bases). Trimming removed 1 base at V and 5 bases at J, with 8 bases between. The CDR3 has 13 amino acids. Germline lookup yields CDR1 LGHNA and CDR2 YSLEER.

V gene TRBV7-9 combines with J gene TRBJ2-6, with D unclear. The ends were cut back, 10 bases at V and 4 bases at J, with 14 bases in the middle. The germline V gene encodes CDR1 SEHNR and CDR2 FQNEAQ (reference sequence). The CDR3 contains 14 residues. DNA for the CDR3: TGTGCCACCCCTGGGAAGGCAGGGGCCAACGTCCTGACTTTC. Translating gives CATPGKAGANVLTF.

This chain uses TRBV7-9 with TRBJ1-2; D uncertain. The CDR3 consists of 14 residues. The V end lost 4 bases, the J end lost 3 bases, and 12 bases lay between the germline ends. Germline assignment: CDR1 SEHNR and CDR2 FQNEAQ (reference sequence). Written as DNA, the CDR3 is TGTGCCAGCAGCTCGATCGGGTCTTACTATGGCTACACCTTC. Its protein product is CASSSIGSYYGYTF.

Of note for this clone: An end of the junction differs from the germline gene, which may be a read error. The V and J genes are TRBV7-7 and TRBJ2-7; D is perhaps TRBD2 (5 bases). The CDR3 runs 15 residues. The germline gives CDR1 SSHAT, CDR2 FNYEAQ (reference sequence). CDR3 nucleotide sequence: TGTGCTAGCAGCCCCAGTCGGGATCGAATCCACGAGCAGTACTTC. It is translated as CASSPSRDRIHEQYF.

This chain uses TRBV5-1 with TRBJ1-2; maybe TRBD1 (6 bases). CDR1 and CDR2 (germline): SGHRS, YFSETQ. V was trimmed by 4 bases and J by 2 bases, leaving 12 bases between them. This CDR3 comprises 14 residues. The CDR3 is CASSPQTGNYGYTF. The CDR3 DNA sequence: TGCGCCAGCAGCCCGCAGACAGGAAACTATGGCTACACCTTC.

The chain couples TRBV5-5 to TRBJ1-4, with TRBD1 as a possible D gene (5 bases). The CDR3 extends over 16 amino acids. Trimming shortened V by 2 bases and J by 5 bases, and 16 bases separated the two germline ends. Germline CDR1 and CDR2: SGHKS and YYEKEE (reference sequence). The CDR3 sequence is CASSFPQTDTNEKLFF. Here the CDR3 DNA reads TGTGCCAGCAGCTTTCCGCAGACAGACACCAATGAAAAACTGTTTTTT.